Sequencing of this T cell receptor beta chain was carried out in a study of CD8 T cells in ankylosing spondylitis. Whole-study findings and limits: A TCR beta motif of several highly homologous variants appeared characteristic of ankylosing spondylitis blood.

In germline, CDR1 is SQVTM, CDR2 ANQGSEA. The CDR3 has 12 amino acids. V shed 7 bases and J shed 4 bases, with 11 bases lying between them. There are many counts of this clonotype. What it binds is not known. MiXCR, applied by TCRdb to the 5' RACE reads, yields one record per CDR3 protein. The sample contains around 450,000 distinct CDR3 sequences, 25% to 30% of which appear only once. The J gene is TRBJ2-1, the V gene TRBV29-1; a weak D match, TRBD2 (6 bases). The sequence was collected from a male donor with ankylosing spondylitis. Sequenced: blood, either unsorted or a sorted T cell fraction (not recorded which). The CDR3 DNA follows: TGCAGCGCGGGACTCCTATACAATGAGCAGTTCTTC. Translated: CSAGLLYNEQFF.